This TCR beta chain comes out of a study of technical replicates of blood from a handful of donors. Repertoires were generated with immunoSEQ multiplex PCR, while TCRdb's copy carries only in-frame clones and drops some. The table lists some 60,000 clones, about 95% of them singletons. There are 15 residues in the CDR3. Per germline, CDR1 SGHDN and CDR2 FVKESK. The V gene end was trimmed by 3 bases and the J gene end by 4 bases; junction bases not matched to a gene: 6. The rearrangement uses TRBV14 and TRBJ1-3; TRBD1 matches 7 bases. The sequenced sample was PBMCs. The receptor was derived from a human donor in good health. Some clones in this sample may be carry-over from other donors' samples. CDR3 nucleotide sequence: TGTGCCAGCAGCCAGATAACAGGGGCCGGAAACACCATATATTTT. It translates to CASSQITGAGNTIYF.